The clone carrying this TCR beta chain was counted at least ten times. Its antigen is as yet unknown. Synthesis of cDNA was performed by 5'RACE using 10-nucleotide random UMIs. TCRdb reprocessed the 5' RACE reads via MiXCR and lists one record per CDR3 protein. The table includes about 80,000 distinct CDR3 sequences, 5% to 6% detected once. The sample originates from a study of neurological immune-mediated disorders. Study observations and caveats: There was no clinical or MRI feature that showed an association with the multiple sclerosis repertoire cluster. HTLV-1-associated myelopathy ranked highest for TCR clonal expansion and multiple sclerosis lowest, beneath healthy controls.

From germline, CDR1 is SGHRS and CDR2 YFSETQ. The J segment lost 4 bases and the V segment lost 0 bases, leaving 3 bases of the junction unmatched. The CDR3 loop spans 14 amino acids. The TCR originated in a woman aged 25 to 45 with multiple sclerosis. J is TRBJ1-1 and V is TRBV5-1; 7 positions match TRBD1. Material: PBMCs. This CDR3 is CASSLGDRATEAFF. As DNA, the CDR3 is TGCGCCAGCAGCTTGGGAGACAGGGCCACTGAAGCTTTCTTT.